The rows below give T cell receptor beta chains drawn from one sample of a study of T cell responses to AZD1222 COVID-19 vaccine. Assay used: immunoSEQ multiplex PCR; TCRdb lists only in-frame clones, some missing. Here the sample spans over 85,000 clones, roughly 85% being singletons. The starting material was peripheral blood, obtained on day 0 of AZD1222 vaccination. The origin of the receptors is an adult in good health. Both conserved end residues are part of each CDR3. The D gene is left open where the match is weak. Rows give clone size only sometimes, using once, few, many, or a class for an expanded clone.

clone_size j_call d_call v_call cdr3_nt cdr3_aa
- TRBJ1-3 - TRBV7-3 TGTGCCAGCAGCTTAACAGGGGGGCTTTCTGGAAACACCATATATTTT CASSLTGGLSGNTIYF
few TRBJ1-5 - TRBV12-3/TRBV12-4 TGTGCCAGCAGCCAAAGTGTGGCTCAGCCCCAGCATTTT CASSQSVAQPQHF
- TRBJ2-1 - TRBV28 TGTGCCAGCAGTCCTTCAGGGGACGCCTACAATGAGCAGTTCTTC CASSPSGDAYNEQFF
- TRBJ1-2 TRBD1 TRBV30 TGTGCCTGGAGTGGGACAGGGGTAACTGGCTACACCTTC CAWSGTGVTGYTF
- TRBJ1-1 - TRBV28 TGTGCCAGCAGTCCATCCTGGGGCAGTAGGGAGACTGAAGCTTTCTTT CASSPSWGSRETEAFF
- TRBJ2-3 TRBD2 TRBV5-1 TGCGCCAGCAGCTCCCAGACTAGCGGTCCGGTGGGTAGCACAGATACGCAGTATTTT CASSSQTSGPVGSTDTQYF
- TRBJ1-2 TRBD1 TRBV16 TGTGCCAGCAGACCGATCGGACAGGGCGGCTATGGCTACACCTTC CASRPIGQGGYGYTF
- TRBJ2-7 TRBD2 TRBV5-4 TGTGCCAGCAGCTTGGGTAGCGGGTCCTACGAGCAGTACTTC CASSLGSGSYEQYF
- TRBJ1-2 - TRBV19 TGTGCCAGTAGTTCCCGGGACACATATTCCGGCTACACCTTC CASSSRDTYSGYTF
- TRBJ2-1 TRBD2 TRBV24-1 TGTGCCACCAGTGACCCATCCCTCCAGAGCGGGGGGAATGTCGTGGATGAGCAGTTCTTC CATSDPSLQSGGNVVDEQFF
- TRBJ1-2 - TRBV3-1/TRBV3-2 TGTGCCAGCAGCCGTTCCTCCGGGGGGGACTATGGCTACACCTTC CASSRSSGGDYGYTF
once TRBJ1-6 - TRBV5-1 TGCGCCAGCAGCTTGGGGAACATGGATTCACCCCTCCACTTT CASSLGNMDSPLHF
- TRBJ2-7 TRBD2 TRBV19 TGTGCCAGTAGTGGACTAGCGGGCCCCTACGAGCAGTACTTC CASSGLAGPYEQYF
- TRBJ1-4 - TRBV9 TGTGCCAGCAGTCCGGACATCAAAAATGAAAAACTGTTTTTT CASSPDIKNEKLFF
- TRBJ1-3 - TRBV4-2 TGTGCCAGCAGCACCTTGGGGGGACTAAGCTCTGGAAACACCATATATTTT CASSTLGGLSSGNTIYF
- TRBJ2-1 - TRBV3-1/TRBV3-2 TGTGCCAGCAGCTCTCACTTTTCTGGCGGGACGAACAATGAGCAGTTCTTC CASSSHFSGGTNNEQFF
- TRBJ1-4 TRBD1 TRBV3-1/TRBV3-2 TGTGCCAGCAGCCTACACGGGACAGCGAAACCTAATGAAAAACTGTTTTTT CASSLHGTAKPNEKLFF
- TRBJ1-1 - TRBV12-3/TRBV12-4 TGTGCCAGCAGCCGGACACCTGAAGCTTTCTTT CASSRTPEAFF
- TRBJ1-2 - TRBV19 TGTGCCAGTAGCACTTGGAGAGCGTCAGCTAACTATGGCTACACCTTC CASSTWRASANYGYTF
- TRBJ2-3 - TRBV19 TGTGCCAGTAGTATAGGCTGGCCAGGTGATAGCACAGATACGCAGTATTTT CASSIGWPGDSTDTQYF
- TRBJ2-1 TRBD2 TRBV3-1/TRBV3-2 TGTGCCTGCAGCACTAGCGGACAGTACAATGAGCAGTTCTTC CACSTSGQYNEQFF
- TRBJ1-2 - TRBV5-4 TGTGCCAGCAGCGCGGGCCCGGATTTCTACTATGGCTACACCTTC CASSAGPDFYYGYTF
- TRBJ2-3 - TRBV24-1 TGTGCCACCAGTGATTCACAACCGTGGGATACGCAGTATTTT CATSDSQPWDTQYF
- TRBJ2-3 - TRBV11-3 TGTGCCAGCAGCTCCATGCCGGGGTCAGATACGCAGTATTTT CASSSMPGSDTQYF
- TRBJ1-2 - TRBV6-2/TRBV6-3 TGTGCCAGCAGTTACTCGTCAACTAATGGCTACACCTTC CASSYSSTNGYTF
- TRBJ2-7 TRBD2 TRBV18 TGTGCCAGCTCACGGACTAGCGGTACCTACGAGCAGTACTTC CASSRTSGTYEQYF
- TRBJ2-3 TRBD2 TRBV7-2 TGTGCCAGCAGCCCGAGTCGACTAGCGGGCACAGATACGCAGTATTTT CASSPSRLAGTDTQYF
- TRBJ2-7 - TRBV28 TGTGCCAGCAGTGATCCCGGGACGGTAGCCTACGAGCAGTACTTC CASSDPGTVAYEQYF
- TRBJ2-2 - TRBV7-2 TGTGCCAGCAGCTCCTCCCCTAGCGTGGGCACCGGGGAGCTGTTTTTT CASSSSPSVGTGELFF
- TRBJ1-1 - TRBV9 TGTGCCAGCAGCGTAGAACAAGGGCAGACTGAAGCTTTCTTT CASSVEQGQTEAFF
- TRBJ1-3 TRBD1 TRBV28 TGTGCCAGCAGTACGACAGGGGTCCTCTCTGGAAACACCATATATTTT CASSTTGVLSGNTIYF
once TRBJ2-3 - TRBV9 TGTGCCAGCAGCCCCCAGAGGTGGCAGGGGCCAGATACGCAGTATTTT CASSPQRWQGPDTQYF
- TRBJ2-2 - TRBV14 TGTGCCAGCAGCCGATCCAGGTTAAGGACCGGGGAGCTGTTTTTT CASSRSRLRTGELFF
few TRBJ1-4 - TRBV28 TGTGCCAGCAGTTTATTGGGGGCAACTAATGAAAAACTGTTTTTT CASSLLGATNEKLFF
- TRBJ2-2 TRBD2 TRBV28 TGTGCCAGCAGTTCCGGACTAGCCGGGGAGCTGTTTTTT CASSSGLAGELFF
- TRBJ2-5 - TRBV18 TGTGCCAGCTCACCGGGACAACCGCCGGAGACCCAGTACTTC CASSPGQPPETQYF
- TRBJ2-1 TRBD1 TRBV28 TGTGCCAGCAGTCCCACCGGGACAGGGATCCATGAGCAGTTCTTC CASSPTGTGIHEQFF
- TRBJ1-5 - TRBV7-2 TGTGCCAGCAGCTTAGGACCCAATCAGCCCCAGCATTTT CASSLGPNQPQHF
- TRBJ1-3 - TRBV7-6 TGTGCCAGCAGCCCGCAACGAGGGACTGGAAACACCATATATTTT CASSPQRGTGNTIYF
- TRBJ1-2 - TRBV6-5 TGTGCCAGCAGGGCAGGTCCACTTTATGGCTACACCTTC CASRAGPLYGYTF
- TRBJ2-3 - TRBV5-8 TGTGCCAGCAGAGGAAGGGGAACCACAGATACGCAGTATTTT CASRGRGTTDTQYF
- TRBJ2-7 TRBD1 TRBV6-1 TGTGCCAGCAGTGAAGTAAGGACAGGGGGCACCTTAGCCACCTACGAGCAGTACTTC CASSEVRTGGTLATYEQYF
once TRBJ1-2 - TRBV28 TGTGCCAGCAGTCGAACGAACTATGGCTACACCTTC CASSRTNYGYTF
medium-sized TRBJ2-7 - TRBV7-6 TGTGCCAGCAGCTTAGAGTCGGCTGCTTTCGAGCAGTACTTC CASSLESAAFEQYF